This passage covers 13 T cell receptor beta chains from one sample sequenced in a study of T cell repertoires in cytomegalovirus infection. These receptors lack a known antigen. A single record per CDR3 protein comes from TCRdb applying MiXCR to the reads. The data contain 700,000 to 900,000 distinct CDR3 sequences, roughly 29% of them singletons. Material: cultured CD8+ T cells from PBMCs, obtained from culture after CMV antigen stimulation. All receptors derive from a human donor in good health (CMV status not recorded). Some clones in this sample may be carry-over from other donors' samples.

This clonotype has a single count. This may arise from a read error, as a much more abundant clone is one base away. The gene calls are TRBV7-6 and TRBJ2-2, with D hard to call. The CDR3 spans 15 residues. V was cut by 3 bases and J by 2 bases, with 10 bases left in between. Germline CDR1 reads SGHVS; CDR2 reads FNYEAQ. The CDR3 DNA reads TGTGCCAGCAGCTTGAACGCCCGTAACACCGGGGAGCTGTTTTTT. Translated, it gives CASSLNARNTGELFF.

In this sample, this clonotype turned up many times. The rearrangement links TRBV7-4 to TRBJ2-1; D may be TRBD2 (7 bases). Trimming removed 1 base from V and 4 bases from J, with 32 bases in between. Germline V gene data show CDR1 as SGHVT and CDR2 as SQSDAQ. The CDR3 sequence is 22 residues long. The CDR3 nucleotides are TGTGCCAGCAGCTTAGTGGGAGGGGGTGGGCAGGCCTTCATCACCGCGTACAATGAGCAGTTCTTC. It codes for CASSLVGGGGQAFITAYNEQFF. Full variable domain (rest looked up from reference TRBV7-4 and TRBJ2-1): GAGVSQSPRYKVAKRGRDVALRCDSISGHVTLYWYRQTLGQGSEVLTYSQSDAQRDKSGRPSGRFSAERPERSVSTLKIQRTEQGDSAVYLCASSLVGGGGQAFITAYNEQFFGPGTRLTVL.

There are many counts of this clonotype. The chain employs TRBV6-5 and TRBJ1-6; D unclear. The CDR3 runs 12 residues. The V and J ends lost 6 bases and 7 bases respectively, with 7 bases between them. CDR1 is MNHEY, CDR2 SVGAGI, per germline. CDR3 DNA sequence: TGTGCCAGCAGCTACAGCAATTCACCCCTCCACTTT. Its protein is CASSYSNSPLHF.

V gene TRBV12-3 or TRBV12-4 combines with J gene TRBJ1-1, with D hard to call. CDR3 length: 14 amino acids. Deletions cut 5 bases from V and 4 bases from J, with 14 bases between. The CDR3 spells CASSRNLGGTEAFF. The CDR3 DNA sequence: TGTGCCAGCAGTCGTAACCTCGGCGGCACTGAAGCTTTCTTT.

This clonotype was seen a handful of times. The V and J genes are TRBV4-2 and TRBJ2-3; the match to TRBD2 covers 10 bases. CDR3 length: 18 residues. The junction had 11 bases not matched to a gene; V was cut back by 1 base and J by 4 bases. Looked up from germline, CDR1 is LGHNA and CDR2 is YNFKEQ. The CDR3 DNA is TGTGCCAGCAGCCAAGTAGCCAGCGGGGGGGCCAAGGCAGATACGCAGTATTTT. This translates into CASSQVASGGAKADTQYF.

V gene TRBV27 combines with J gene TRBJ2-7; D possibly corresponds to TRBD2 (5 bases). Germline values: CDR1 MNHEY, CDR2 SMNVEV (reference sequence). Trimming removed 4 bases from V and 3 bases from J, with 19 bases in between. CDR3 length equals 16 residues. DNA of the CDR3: TGTGCCAGCAGTTCGGGAAGCATGGACTGGCACTACGAGCAGTACTTC. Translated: CASSSGSMDWHYEQYF.

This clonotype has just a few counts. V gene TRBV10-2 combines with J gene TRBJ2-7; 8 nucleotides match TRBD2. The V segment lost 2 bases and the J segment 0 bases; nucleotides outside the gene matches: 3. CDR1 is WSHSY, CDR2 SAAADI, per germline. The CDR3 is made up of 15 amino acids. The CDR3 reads CASSEPGLDSYEQYF. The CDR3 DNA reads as TGCGCCAGCAGTGAGCCGGGACTAGACTCCTACGAGCAGTACTTC.

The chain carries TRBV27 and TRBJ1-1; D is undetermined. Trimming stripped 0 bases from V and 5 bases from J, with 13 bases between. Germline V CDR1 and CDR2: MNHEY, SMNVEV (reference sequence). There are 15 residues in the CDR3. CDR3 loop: CASSLSKGLATEAFF. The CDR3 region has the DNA TGTGCCAGCAGTTTATCGAAGGGTCTGGCTACTGAAGCTTTCTTT.

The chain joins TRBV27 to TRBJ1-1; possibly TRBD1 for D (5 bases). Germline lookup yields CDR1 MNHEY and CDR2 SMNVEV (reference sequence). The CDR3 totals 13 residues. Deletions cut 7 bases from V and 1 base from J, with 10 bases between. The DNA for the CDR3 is TGTGCCAGCAACCATAGGGGGAACACTGAAGCTTTCTTT. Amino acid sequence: CASNHRGNTEAFF.

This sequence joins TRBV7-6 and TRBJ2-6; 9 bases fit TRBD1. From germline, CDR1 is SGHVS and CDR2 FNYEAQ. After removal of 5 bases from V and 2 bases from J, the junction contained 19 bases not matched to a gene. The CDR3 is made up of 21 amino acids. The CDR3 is CASSAGSNPWTGVPGANVLTF. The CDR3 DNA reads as TGTGCCAGCAGCGCCGGCTCGAACCCCTGGACAGGGGTCCCTGGGGCCAACGTCCTGACTTTC.

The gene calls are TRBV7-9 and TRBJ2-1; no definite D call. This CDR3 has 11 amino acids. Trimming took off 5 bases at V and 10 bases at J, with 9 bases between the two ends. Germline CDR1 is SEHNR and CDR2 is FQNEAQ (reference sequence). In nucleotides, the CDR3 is TGTGCCAGCAGCGATGCGTACGAGCAGTTCTTC. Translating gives CASSDAYEQFF.

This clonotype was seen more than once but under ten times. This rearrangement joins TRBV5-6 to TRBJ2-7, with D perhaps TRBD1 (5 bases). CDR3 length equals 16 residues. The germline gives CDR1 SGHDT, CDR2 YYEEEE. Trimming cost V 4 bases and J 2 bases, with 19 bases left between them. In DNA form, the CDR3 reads TGTGCCAGCAGCCAAGGGGATAGTATCATCCCCTACGAGCAGTACGTC. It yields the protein CASSQGDSIIPYEQYV.

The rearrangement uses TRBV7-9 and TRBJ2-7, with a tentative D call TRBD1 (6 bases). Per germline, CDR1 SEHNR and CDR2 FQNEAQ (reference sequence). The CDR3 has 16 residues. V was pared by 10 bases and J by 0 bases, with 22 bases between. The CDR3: CAIWGPDRLSSYEQYF. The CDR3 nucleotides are TGTGCCATCTGGGGGCCGGACCGACTAAGCTCCTACGAGCAGTACTTC.